The 5 T cell receptor beta chains reported below all come from one sample, sequenced in a study of blood T cell repertoires in COVID-19 (dated by TCRdb to 2020 to 2022). Library generation was performed with the immunoSEQ multiplex PCR assay. The table was pulled from immuneACCESS by TCRdb, which kept in-frame rearrangements only. Such tables lose some clones; where checked, under half of the loss comes from unresolved V genes, and the rest has no known cause. The sample has 140,000 or so clones on record, more than 75% of them singletons. The top ten hold 2.6% of the sample. Material for sequencing was peripheral blood. The receptors shown here come from a human donor with acute or convalescent COVID-19. The donor label of this sample is uncertain.

The rearrangement joins TRBV9 to TRBJ1-5; D is unclear. CDR3 length: 12 residues. CDR1 is SGDLS and CDR2 is YYNGEE in the germline V gene. Trimming removed 7 bases at V and 4 bases at J, with 9 bases between. CDR3 bases: TGTGCCAGCGGACTGGGGAATCAGCCCCAGCATTTT. This codes for CASGLGNQPQHF.

The rearrangement uses TRBV15 and TRBJ1-5; unclear D gene. The CDR3 consists of 16 residues. V lost 0 bases, J lost 0 bases, and 9 bases lay in between. Germline CDR1 is LNHNV and CDR2 is YYDKDF (reference sequence). The CDR3 nucleotides read TGTGCCACCAGCAGAGATGGAGGGAGTAGCAATCAGCCCCAGCATTTT. Protein product: CATSRDGGSSNQPQHF.

The rearrangement joins TRBV6-2 or TRBV6-3 to TRBJ1-2; D is perhaps TRBD1 (5 bases). Germline V CDR1 and CDR2: MNHEY, SVGEGT. V lost 2 bases to trimming and J lost 4 bases, with 11 bases between them. There are 14 residues in the CDR3. DNA for the CDR3: TGTGCCAGCAGTTACGGGGGGACCGCCTATGGCTACACCTTC. Amino acids: CASSYGGTAYGYTF.

The chain is built from TRBV7-2 and TRBJ1-1; the match to TRBD1 covers 8 bases. With V trimmed by 5 bases and J by 4 bases, 12 bases remained unmatched. The CDR3 has 16 residues. CDR1 is SGHTA, CDR2 FQGNSA, per germline. CDR3 coding DNA: TGTGCCAGCAGCCCCAGCCCCCAGGGGGCGTCCACTGAAGCTTTCTTT. This sequence encodes CASSPSPQGASTEAFF.

The chain employs TRBV9 and TRBJ1-1; the D is unclear. Germline V CDR1 and CDR2: SGDLS, YYNGEE. V was trimmed by 5 bases and J by 1 base, leaving 15 bases between them. This CDR3 spans 15 amino acids. CDR3 region: CASSLTALPNTEAFF. CDR3 nucleotide sequence: TGTGCCAGCAGTCTTACAGCCTTACCGAACACTGAAGCTTTCTTT. The variable domain in full, completed from reference TRBV9 and TRBJ1-1, reads DSGVTQTPKHLITATGQRVTLRCSPRSGDLSVYWYQQSLDQGLQFLIQYYNGEERAKGNILERFSAQQFPDLHSELNLSSLELGDSALYFCASSLTALPNTEAFFGQGTRLTVV.